This is a list of T cell receptor beta chains from one sample in a study of CD4 and CD8 cells across lung adenocarcinoma regions. TCRdb recomputed calls from the PCR reads with MiXCR, one row per CDR3 protein. Among around 20,000 distinct CDR3 sequences, roughly half were seen once, and the ten largest hold 50% to 60%. Specimen: CD8+ T cells from the center of a lung tumor. These receptors were obtained from a female donor with lung adenocarcinoma. The CD4 and CD8 labels of this study may be unreliable. CDR3s include the opening cysteine and the closing phenylalanine or tryptophan. Fields, in order: D gene, clone size, J gene, V gene, CDR3 protein, CDR3 DNA. The D gene is left open where the match is weak. Clone size is given for some rows only: seen once, a few or many times, or a class if the clone is expanded.

D gene: -; clone size: -; J gene: TRBJ2-5; V gene: TRBV12-3/TRBV12-4; CDR3 protein: CASSSTTGMGETQYF; CDR3 DNA: TGTGCCAGCAGTTCCACTACAGGGATGGGAGAGACCCAGTACTTC
D gene: -; clone size: -; J gene: TRBJ2-3; V gene: TRBV10-1; CDR3 protein: CAGGDGGRDKDTQYF; CDR3 DNA: TGCGCCGGGGGTGACGGGGGCCGTGACAAAGATACGCAGTATTTC
D gene: -; clone size: -; J gene: TRBJ2-1; V gene: TRBV10-3; CDR3 protein: CAGCASHGEQFF; CDR3 DNA: TGTGCGGGCTGTGCGAGCCACGGGGAGCAGTTTTTT
D gene: TRBD1; clone size: -; J gene: TRBJ2-7; V gene: TRBV6-1; CDR3 protein: CASSRMGTGLYEQYF; CDR3 DNA: TGTGCCAGCAGCCGGATGGGGACAGGACTTTACGAGCAGTACTTC
D gene: TRBD2; clone size: few; J gene: TRBJ2-1; V gene: TRBV6-5; CDR3 protein: CASSYGAGSSNEQFF; CDR3 DNA: TGTGCCAGCAGTTACGGAGCGGGATCCTCCAATGAGCAGTTCTTC
D gene: -; clone size: -; J gene: TRBJ2-3; V gene: TRBV6-1; CDR3 protein: CASEKVVFGTQYF; CDR3 DNA: TGTGCCAGCGAGAAAGTTGTTTTTGGTACGCAGTATTTT
D gene: -; clone size: many; J gene: TRBJ2-3; V gene: TRBV7-6; CDR3 protein: CASSSTTRDTQYF; CDR3 DNA: TGTGCCAGCAGCTCCACCACCCGAGATACGCAGTATTTT